The entry below gives a single TCR beta chain sequence along with its context. The data derive from a study of T cell changes during pregnancy in multiple sclerosis. Germline CDR1 is SGHRS and CDR2 is YFSETQ. CDR3 length: 15 residues. V shed 4 bases, J shed 5 bases, and the junction held 5 bases outside the gene matches. Assay: immunoSEQ multiplex PCR; the TCRdb copy retains only in-frame clones and omits some. The profile shows about 50,000 clones, around nine tenths of them singletons. This specimen consisted of CD4+ T cells from peripheral blood mononuclear cells, obtained in the second trimester of pregnancy. This clonotype originated in a female donor with multiple sclerosis, enrolled in a pregnancy study. The rearrangement uses TRBV5-1 and TRBJ2-3; 12 nucleotides agree with TRBD2. The CDR3 DNA reads as TGCGCCAGCAGCATAGGACTAGCGGGGAAAGATACGCAGTATTTT. This encodes CASSIGLAGKDTQYF.